This note documents a single TCR beta chain sequence. The CDR3 loop spans 12 amino acids. V lost 5 bases to trimming and J lost 4 bases, with 9 bases between them. The V gene's germline CDR1 is MDHEN and CDR2 SYDVKM. The data belong to a study of blood T cell repertoires in COVID-19. Study details: Samples came from the United States, Italy and Spain, spanning acute and convalescent COVID-19. Sources were T cells, B-cell-depleted T cells, or PBMCs; the material itself was cDNA or gDNA.

TCRdb's copy holds only in-frame clones and misses some; the assay was immunoSEQ multiplex PCR. Of approximately 270,000 clones in the sample, 70% to 90% are singletons; the top ten hold about 1.9%. The V gene is TRBV28, the J gene TRBJ2-7; a possible D gene is TRBD2 (6 bases). The TCR was taken from a woman aged 45-65 years who had recovered from COVID-19. Sequenced sample: PBMCs or T cells enriched from blood (not recorded which). CDR3 loop: CASSREEYEQYF. CDR3 sequence (DNA): TGTGCCAGCAGTAGGGAGGAGTACGAGCAGTACTTC.